The T cell receptor beta chain under discussion was sequenced for a study of blood T cell repertoires in COVID-19. Method: immunoSEQ multiplex PCR; TCRdb's copy keeps in-frame clones and lacks some. The sample consists of around 280,000 clones, approximately 86% of them appearing once. The length of the CDR3 is 15 residues. The V end was cut by 1 base, the J end by 6 bases, with 13 bases between. Looked up from germline, CDR1 is SEHNR and CDR2 is FQNEAQ (reference sequence). The sequence was collected from a woman aged 45-60 years with active or convalescent COVID-19. Material for sequencing was peripheral blood. The rearrangement links TRBV7-9 to TRBJ1-5, with a possible D match to TRBD1 (6 bases). CDR3 in amino acids: CASSLEGGAGQPQHF. Written as DNA, the CDR3 is TGTGCCAGCAGCTTAGAAGGGGGGGCGGGTCAGCCCCAGCATTTT. Looking up the rest from reference TRBV7-9 and TRBJ1-5 gives the full variable domain: DTGVSQNPRHKITKRGQNVTFRCDPISEHNRLYWYRQTLGQGPEFLTYFQNEAQLEKSRLLSDRFSAERPKGSFSTLEIQRTEQGDSAMYLCASSLEGGAGQPQHFGDGTRLSIL.